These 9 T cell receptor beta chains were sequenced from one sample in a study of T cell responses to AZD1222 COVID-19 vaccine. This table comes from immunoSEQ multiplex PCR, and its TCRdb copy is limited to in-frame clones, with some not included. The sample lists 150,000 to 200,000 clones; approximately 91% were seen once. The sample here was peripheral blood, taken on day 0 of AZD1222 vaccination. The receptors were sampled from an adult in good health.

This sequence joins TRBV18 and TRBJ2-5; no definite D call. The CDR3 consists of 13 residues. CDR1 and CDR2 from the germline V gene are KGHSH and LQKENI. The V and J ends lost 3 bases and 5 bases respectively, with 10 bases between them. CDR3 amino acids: CASSPASLETQYF. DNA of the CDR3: TGTGCCAGCTCACCTGCCTCATTGGAGACCCAGTACTTC.

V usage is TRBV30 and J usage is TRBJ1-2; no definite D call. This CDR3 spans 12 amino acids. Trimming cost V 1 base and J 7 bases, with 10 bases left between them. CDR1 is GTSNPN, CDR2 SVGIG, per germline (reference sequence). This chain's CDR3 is CAWSEGRGGYTF. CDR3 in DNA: TGTGCCTGGAGTGAAGGGCGTGGTGGCTACACCTTC.

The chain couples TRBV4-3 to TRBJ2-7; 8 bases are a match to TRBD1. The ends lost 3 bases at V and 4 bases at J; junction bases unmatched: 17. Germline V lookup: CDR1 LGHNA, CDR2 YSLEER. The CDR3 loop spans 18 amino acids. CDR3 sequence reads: CASSQVPLSSGTGYEQYF. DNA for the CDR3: TGCGCCAGCAGCCAGGTTCCCCTCTCATCCGGGACAGGATACGAGCAGTACTTC.

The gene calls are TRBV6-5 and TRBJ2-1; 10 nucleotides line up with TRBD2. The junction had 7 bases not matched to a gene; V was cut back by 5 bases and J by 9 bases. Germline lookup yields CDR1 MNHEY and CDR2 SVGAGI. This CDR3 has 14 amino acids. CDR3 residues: CASSPAGGPSEQFF. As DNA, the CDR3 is TGTGCCAGCAGTCCAGCGGGGGGGCCCAGTGAGCAGTTCTTC.

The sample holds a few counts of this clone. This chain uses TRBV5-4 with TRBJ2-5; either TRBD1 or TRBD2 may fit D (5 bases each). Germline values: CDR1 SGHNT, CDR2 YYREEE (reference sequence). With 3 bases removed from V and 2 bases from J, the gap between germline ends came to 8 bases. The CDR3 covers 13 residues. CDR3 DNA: TGTGCCAGCAGCTCGGGACCACAAGAGACCCAGTACTTC. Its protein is CASSSGPQETQYF.

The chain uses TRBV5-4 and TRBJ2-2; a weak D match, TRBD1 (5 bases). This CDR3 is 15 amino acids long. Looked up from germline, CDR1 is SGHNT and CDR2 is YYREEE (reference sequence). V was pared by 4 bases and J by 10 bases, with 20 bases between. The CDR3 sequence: CASSLALGQGEELFF. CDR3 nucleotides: TGTGCCAGCAGCCTTGCCTTGGGTCAGGGCGAGGAGCTGTTTTTT.

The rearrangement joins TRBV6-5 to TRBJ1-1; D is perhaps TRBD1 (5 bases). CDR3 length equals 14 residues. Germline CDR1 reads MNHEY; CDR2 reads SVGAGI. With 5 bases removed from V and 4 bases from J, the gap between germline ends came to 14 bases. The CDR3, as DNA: TGTGCCAGCAGTATTGGGGGGGTATCCACTGAAGCTTTCTTT. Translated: CASSIGGVSTEAFF.

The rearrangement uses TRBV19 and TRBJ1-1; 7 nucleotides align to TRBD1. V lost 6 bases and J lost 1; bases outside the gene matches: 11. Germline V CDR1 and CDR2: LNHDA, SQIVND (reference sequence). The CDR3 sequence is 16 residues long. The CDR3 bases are TGTGCCAGTAGCGTGCGCGGGACAGCCTGGAACACTGAAGCTTTCTTT. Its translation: CASSVRGTAWNTEAFF.

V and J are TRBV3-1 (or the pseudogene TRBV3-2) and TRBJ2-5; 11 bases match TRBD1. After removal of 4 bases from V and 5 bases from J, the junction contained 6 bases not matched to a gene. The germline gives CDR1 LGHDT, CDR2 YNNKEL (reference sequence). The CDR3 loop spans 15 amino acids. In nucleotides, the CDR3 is TGTGCCAGCAGCCCCGGACAGGGGGCTTTCGAGACCCAGTACTTC. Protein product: CASSPGQGAFETQYF.